The rows below give T cell receptor beta chains drawn from one sample of a study of T-cell memory formation after mild COVID-19. TCRdb re-analysed the 5' RACE reads in MiXCR, keeping a single row per CDR3 protein. The data hold a few hundred thousand distinct CDR3 sequences, with roughly a fifth observed a single time. The source material was PBMCs or a T cell subset sorted from them (not recorded which). All receptors derive from an adult woman who had mild COVID-19 (a few samples of this study predate the infection). Cell type and time point are not known. The CDR3 runs from the conserved cysteine through the conserved F or W.

J gene | V gene | CDR3 protein
TRBJ1-2 | TRBV27 | CASSLIWGAEGYTF
TRBJ2-4 | TRBV20-1 | CSAGPGTSGSNIQYF
TRBJ1-1 | TRBV18 | CASSKGPGTTKGTEAFF
TRBJ2-1 | TRBV12-3/TRBV12-4 | CASSLTSDNEQFF
TRBJ1-1 | TRBV2 | CASSAGTGMNTEAFF
TRBJ2-1 | TRBV7-9 | CASSLGPREQFF
TRBJ2-2 | TRBV7-3 | CASSLLGQANTGELFF
TRBJ2-3 | TRBV7-2 | CASPSGIAEVTDTQYF
TRBJ2-1 | TRBV12-3/TRBV12-4 | CASSLIQGLYNEQFF
TRBJ2-5 | TRBV2 | CASSDRETQYF
TRBJ1-5 | TRBV29-1 | CSVEIGSGGQPQHF
TRBJ2-2 | TRBV7-2 | CASSFRVGGGNTGELFF
TRBJ2-5 | TRBV6-2/TRBV6-3 | CASSYPALTAGEWETQYF
TRBJ2-1 | TRBV14 | CASSQAPWGQQFF
TRBJ2-5 | TRBV29-1 | CSVEDLRDRDQETQYF
TRBJ1-2 | TRBV4-3 | CASSQGWGQGAYYGYTF
TRBJ2-5 | TRBV4-3 | CASSQRLAGETQYF